These 18 T cell receptor beta chains came from one sample sequenced in a study of post-analysis software for immune sequencing data. Researchers reported that TCR beta cDNA libraries carried unique molecular identifiers. A single record per CDR3 protein comes from TCRdb applying MiXCR to the PCR reads. In the table there are roughly 670,000 distinct CDR3 sequences, approximately 60% of which are singletons. Their target antigens are unknown. Findings and limits, study-wide: Comparison of patients with controls showed a handful of TRBV segments more frequent in patients, TRBV5-6, TRBV5-1 and TRBV20-1 among them.

The sequenced material came from blood. The receptors here all came from a girl aged 2-10 years with multiple sclerosis.

The V call is TRBV4-1, the J call TRBJ2-1; 10 nucleotides match TRBD2. The closer fit of TRBJ2-7 to the DNA end suggests the J call may be wrong. This CDR3 has 15 residues. Germline V lookup: CDR1 MGHRA, CDR2 YSYEKL. The CDR3 here is CASSQDENSGREQYF. CDR3 DNA sequence: TGCGCCAGCAGCCAAGATGAGAATAGCGGGAGGGAGCAGTACTTC.

This clonotype was seen more than once but under ten times. This chain joins TRBV7-2 and TRBJ2-5; no definite D call. With the DNA end fitting TRBJ2-7 better, the J assignment may be wrong. From germline, CDR1 is SGHTA and CDR2 FQGNSA. The CDR3 extends over 12 amino acids. This CDR3 is CASSLGLDEQYF. In DNA, the CDR3 is TGTGCCAGCAGCTTAGGGCTAGACGAGCAGTACTTC.

This chain uses TRBV5-1 with TRBJ2-7, with D tentatively TRBD2 (5 bases). CDR1 SGHRS and CDR2 YFSETQ come from the germline V gene. CDR3 size: 15 residues. With 3 bases removed from V and 1 base from J, the gap between germline ends came to 14 bases. The CDR3 bases are TGCGCCAGCAGCTCGACTAACGCAGTTTCCTACGAGCAGTACTTC. It specifies CASSSTNAVSYEQYF. Drawing the rest from reference TRBV5-1 and TRBJ2-7, the complete variable domain is KAGVTQTPRYLIKTRGQQVTLSCSPISGHRSVSWYQQTPGQGLQFLFEYFSETQRNKGNFPGRFSGRQFSNSRSEMNVSTLELGDSALYLCASSSTNAVSYEQYFGPGTRLTVT.

The chain couples TRBV4-3 to TRBJ2-3; 8 positions match TRBD2. Germline CDR1 reads LGHNA; CDR2 reads YSLEER. Losses at the gene ends were 4 bases for V and 2 bases for J; bases not matched to a gene: 8. The CDR3 is 16 residues long. The CDR3 nucleotides are TGCGCCAGCAGCCCCAAGTGGCGGGGGGCCACAGATACGCAGTATTTT. It yields the protein CASSPKWRGATDTQYF.

The chain joins TRBV24-1 to TRBJ1-5, with 8 nucleotides matching TRBD1. The CDR3 sequence is 15 residues long. Unmatched junction bases numbered 7, after V lost 5 bases and J lost 5 bases. The germline gives CDR1 KGHDR, CDR2 SFDVKD. Here the CDR3 DNA reads TGTGCCACCAGTGCCAGGACAGGGCCAGATCAGCCCCAGCATTTT. Translated, it gives CATSARTGPDQPQHF.

J is TRBJ1-5 and V is TRBV20-1, with 7 bases aligning to TRBD1. There are 15 residues in the CDR3. V trimming: 5 bases; J trimming: 5 bases; junction bases outside the gene matches: 12. Germline-derived CDR1 and CDR2 are DFQATT and SNEGSKA (reference sequence). The CDR3 bases are TGCAGTGCTGAGAGAGCCCAAACAGGGGATCAGCCCCAGCATTTT. It yields the protein CSAERAQTGDQPQHF.

This sequence joins TRBV20-1 and TRBJ1-4, with 8 bases aligning to TRBD1. J was trimmed by 0 bases and V by 6 bases; bases with no gene match: 3. CDR3 length: 14 amino acids. Germline CDR1 reads DFQATT; CDR2 reads SNEGSKA (reference sequence). As DNA, the CDR3 is TGCAGTGCGGGGACAGGCCCAACTAATGAAAAACTGTTTTTT. It translates to CSAGTGPTNEKLFF.

The chain uses TRBV20-1 and TRBJ2-7; maybe TRBD2 (5 bases). Germline CDR1 and CDR2: DFQATT and SNEGSKA (reference sequence). The CDR3 contains 13 residues. V was shortened by 6 bases and J by 0 bases, with 12 bases between the two germline ends. Here the CDR3 reads CSAQARDSYEQYF. Here the CDR3 DNA reads TGCAGTGCCCAAGCACGGGACTCCTACGAGCAGTACTTC.

This clonotype was observed a handful of times. This chain links TRBV7-2 with TRBJ2-1; 8 bases agree with TRBD2. The CDR3 covers 16 residues. Germline V gives CDR1 SGHTA, CDR2 FQGNSA. Trimming cost V 1 base and J 7 bases; bases outside gene matches: 9. As DNA, the CDR3 is TGTGCCAGCAGCTTAGTGTCCGGGGGGGCCGTTAATGAGCAGTTCTTC. Its translation is CASSLVSGGAVNEQFF.

The chain combines TRBV7-9 with TRBJ1-6; D possibly corresponds to TRBD1 (5 bases). This CDR3 region has 18 residues. CDR1 is SEHNR, CDR2 FQNEAQ, per germline (reference sequence). Between the trimmed V and J ends, which lost 6 bases and 0 bases, there was a span of 18 bases. CDR3 loop: CASSGTRVGGSYNSPLHF. CDR3 DNA: TGTGCCAGCAGTGGGACCCGAGTAGGAGGCTCCTATAATTCACCCCTCCACTTT. Using reference TRBV7-9 and TRBJ1-6 for the parts outside the CDR3, the full variable domain is DTGVSQNPRHKITKRGQNVTFRCDPISEHNRLYWYRQTLGQGPEFLTYFQNEAQLEKSRLLSDRFSAERPKGSFSTLEIQRTEQGDSAMYLCASSGTRVGGSYNSPLHFGNGTRLTVT.

A note on this clonotype: This may arise from a read error, as a much more abundant clone is one base away. This chain joins TRBV5-6 and TRBJ1-6; 11 bases match TRBD1. The CDR3 has 13 residues. Germline V lookup: CDR1 SGHDT, CDR2 YYEEEE. The CDR3 sequence: CASSQDRGRPPHF. CDR3 in DNA: TGTGCCAGCAGCCAGGACAGGGGGCGACCCCCCCACTTT.

This clonotype turned up a few times. The chain has TRBV6-1 and TRBJ2-3; 12 nucleotides agree with TRBD2. Germline lookup yields CDR1 MNHNS and CDR2 SASEGT. The CDR3 totals 18 residues. Trimming took 8 bases from V and 2 from J; bases not matched to a gene: 14. CDR3 region: CASSPSSLAGGPTDTQYF. Here the CDR3 DNA reads TGTGCCAGCTCCCCTTCTTCTCTAGCGGGAGGGCCCACAGATACGCAGTATTTT.

In nucleotides, the CDR3 is TGCAGTGCTAGAGAGACAGTCGCTGGCGACGAGCAGTACTTC. Translated, it gives CSARETVAGDEQYF. This sequence joins TRBV20-1 and TRBJ2-5; a possible D gene is TRBD1 (5 bases). The J call may not be correct, given that the DNA end is closer to TRBJ2-7. The CDR3 contains 14 residues. The germline V gene encodes CDR1 DFQATT and CDR2 SNEGSKA (reference sequence).

The chain combines TRBV7-3 with TRBJ2-1; 9 nucleotides agree with TRBD2. This CDR3 spans 14 amino acids. The V gene's germline CDR1 is SGHTA and CDR2 FQGTGA. With V trimmed by 8 bases and J by 0 bases, 2 bases remained unmatched. CDR3 sequence (DNA): TGTGCCAGCGGTAGCGGGAGCTCCTACAATGAGCAGTTCTTC. This codes for CASGSGSSYNEQFF.

The chain uses TRBV20-1 and TRBJ2-1, with D maybe TRBD2 (5 bases). With 0 bases removed from V and 4 bases from J, the gap between germline ends came to 16 bases. The length of the CDR3 is 16 residues. Germline CDR1 and CDR2: DFQATT and SNEGSKA (reference sequence). CDR3 in DNA: TGCAGTGCTAGAGATCGGTCCAGCGGTCTATACAATGAGCAGTTCTTC. Its translation: CSARDRSSGLYNEQFF.

This chain uses TRBV6-6 with TRBJ1-1; 8 bases map to TRBD1. This CDR3 contains 17 residues. The V gene's germline CDR1 is MNHNY and CDR2 SVGAGI (reference sequence). V lost 6 bases and J lost 2; bases outside the gene matches: 14. The CDR3 is CASSRQGREGLNTEAFF. The CDR3, as DNA: TGTGCCAGCAGCCGACAGGGGAGAGAGGGGCTTAACACTGAAGCTTTCTTT.

The genes are TRBV7-9 and TRBJ2-3; 9 nucleotides line up with TRBD2. The CDR3 is 17 residues long. CDR1 and CDR2 from the germline V gene are SEHNR and FQNEAQ (reference sequence). Unmatched junction bases numbered 6, after V lost 0 bases and J lost 2 bases. The CDR3 DNA sequence: TGTGCCAGCAGCTTAGCGCAGCGGGAGGTAAACACAGATACGCAGTATTTT. This translates into CASSLAQREVNTDTQYF.

This chain joins TRBV10-1 and TRBJ2-1, with D possibly matching TRBD1 (5 bases). Per the germline V gene, CDR1 is WNHNN and CDR2 is SYGVQD (reference sequence). This CDR3 contains 14 residues. The V gene lost 0 bases and the J gene lost 8 bases, with 11 bases spanning the gap. This CDR3 is CASSESSARDEQFF. CDR3 DNA: TGCGCCAGCAGTGAGTCGAGCGCCAGGGATGAGCAGTTCTTC.